The 13 T cell receptor beta chains below come from one sample, sequenced in a study of T cells after yellow fever vaccination. A single record per CDR3 protein comes from TCRdb applying MiXCR to the 5' RACE reads. Of approximately 32,000 distinct CDR3 sequences in the sample, about 10% were seen once. The sequenced sample was PBMCs, either bulk or a sorted T-cell subset (CD4+, CD8+, memory, or dextramer-sorted; not recorded which), obtained more than 14 days after the first yellow fever vaccination. The source is a man younger than 35 who received the YFV17D yellow fever vaccine.

This clonotype was seen ten or more times. V gene TRBV4-3 combines with J gene TRBJ2-1, with D possibly TRBD2 on 6 matching bases. In germline, CDR1 is LGHNA, CDR2 YSLEER. CDR3 length: 18 amino acids. The ends were cut back, 0 bases at V and 8 bases at J, with 23 bases in the middle. The CDR3 DNA reads TGCGCCAGCAGCCAAGATTATCCCGTAGGTTCCAGGGAGGATGAGCAGTTCTTC. This translates into CASSQDYPVGSREDEQFF.

This clonotype was seen ten or more times. The chain couples TRBV7-9 to TRBJ2-7; TRBD2 matches at 9 bases. J was trimmed by 7 bases and V by 0 bases; bases with no gene match: 4. Per the germline V gene, CDR1 is SEHNR and CDR2 is FQNEAQ (reference sequence). The CDR3 totals 14 residues. The CDR3: CASSLAGLAGEQYF. As DNA, the CDR3 is TGTGCCAGCAGCTTAGCAGGCCTAGCGGGAGAGCAGTACTTC. The full variable domain, with the rest looked up from reference TRBV7-9 and TRBJ2-7, is DTGVSQNPRHKITKRGQNVTFRCDPISEHNRLYWYRQTLGQGPEFLTYFQNEAQLEKSRLLSDRFSAERPKGSFSTLEIQRTEQGDSAMYLCASSLAGLAGEQYFGPGTRLTVT.

This clonotype was found many times. This chain connects TRBV7-2 to TRBJ2-1, with no clear D. This CDR3 is 11 amino acids long. Germline V gives CDR1 SGHTA, CDR2 FQGNSA. With 5 bases removed from V and 6 bases from J, the gap between germline ends came to 5 bases. This CDR3 is CASSPANEQFF. The CDR3 DNA reads TGTGCCAGCAGCCCCGCCAATGAGCAGTTCTTC.

Many counts were recorded for this clonotype. The chain carries TRBV5-1 and TRBJ1-2; no clear D gene. CDR3 length: 16 residues. Looked up from germline, CDR1 is SGHRS and CDR2 is YFSETQ. V was shortened by 4 bases and J by 4 bases, with 20 bases between the two germline ends. CDR3 loop: CASSTRTGSGVYGYTF. CDR3 DNA sequence: TGCGCCAGCAGCACAAGGACGGGCTCTGGAGTCTATGGCTACACCTTC.

This clonotype was counted ten times or more. The chain links TRBV6-5 to TRBJ1-1, with D possibly TRBD1 on 5 matching bases. With 2 bases removed from V and 1 base from J, the gap between germline ends came to 8 bases. The germline CDR1 and CDR2 sequences are MNHEY and SVGAGI. This CDR3 comprises 14 residues. This CDR3 is CASSYRGTNTEAFF. For the CDR3, the DNA is TGTGCCAGCAGTTACAGGGGTACGAACACTGAAGCTTTCTTT.

This clonotype occurred many times. This rearrangement joins TRBV27 to TRBJ2-2; possibly TRBD2 for D (6 bases). The CDR3 is 17 amino acids. V lost 8 bases and J lost 3, with 22 bases in between. CDR1 is MNHEY, CDR2 SMNVEV, per germline (reference sequence). The CDR3 is CASFGGKVVGYTGELFF. CDR3 bases: TGTGCCAGCTTCGGGGGAAAGGTGGTCGGGTACACCGGGGAGCTGTTTTTT.

The table lists this clonotype with many counts. V and J are TRBV4-3 and TRBJ2-2, with D perhaps matching TRBD1 (5 bases). Per germline, CDR1 LGHNA and CDR2 YSLEER. The CDR3 has 13 residues. Trimming removed 4 bases from V and 5 bases from J, with 8 bases in between. DNA for the CDR3: TGCGCCAGCAGCCCCCAGGGTACCGGGGAGCTGTTTTTT. It translates to CASSPQGTGELFF.

This clonotype has at least ten counts. The chain carries TRBV20-1 and TRBJ1-1; D not certain. Trimming took 1 base from V and 4 from J, leaving 13 bases between them. This CDR3 comprises 14 residues. Germline V gene data show CDR1 as DFQATT and CDR2 as SNEGSKA (reference sequence). The CDR3 spells CSARVSMGSTEAFF. The CDR3 DNA sequence: TGCAGTGCTAGAGTCTCCATGGGGAGCACTGAAGCTTTCTTT.

This clonotype was detected ten times or more. The chain uses TRBV27 and TRBJ1-5; 7 bases agree with TRBD1. The CDR3 runs 15 residues. After removal of 6 bases from V and 0 bases from J, the junction contained 5 bases not matched to a gene. Germline values: CDR1 MNHEY, CDR2 SMNVEV (reference sequence). The CDR3 here is CASRVGQISNQPQHF. DNA for the CDR3: TGTGCCAGCAGAGTGGGACAGATTAGCAATCAGCCCCAGCATTTT.

This clonotype turned up a few times. The chain carries TRBV7-9 and TRBJ1-1; D is undetermined. V shed 4 bases and J shed 4 bases, with 10 bases lying between them. The CDR3 totals 13 residues. Germline V gene lookup returns CDR1 SEHNR and CDR2 FQNEAQ (reference sequence). This CDR3 is CASSYKDVTEAFF. The CDR3 coding sequence is TGTGCCAGCAGCTATAAGGACGTCACTGAAGCTTTCTTT.

In its sample, this clonotype was seen a few times. The chain recombines TRBV2 with TRBJ2-2; 12 bases fit TRBD2. The CDR3 loop spans 16 amino acids. CDR1 SNHLY and CDR2 FYNNEI come from the germline V gene. The V segment lost 6 bases and the J segment 0 bases; nucleotides outside the gene matches: 2. This CDR3 reads CASRLAGGANTGELFF. CDR3 coding DNA: TGTGCCAGCAGACTAGCGGGAGGAGCGAACACCGGGGAGCTGTTTTTT.

This clonotype was detected many times. The genes are TRBV4-3 and TRBJ1-6; 8 bases fit TRBD1. Trimming at V came to 0 bases and at J to 8 bases, leaving 6 bases not matched to a gene. Germline CDR1 reads LGHNA; CDR2 reads YSLEER. This CDR3 region has 16 residues. CDR3 sequence reads: CASSQDRTGYYSPLHF. The CDR3 DNA reads TGCGCCAGCAGCCAAGATCGGACAGGGTATTATTCACCCCTCCACTTT.

This clonotype was counted ten times or more. The chain is built from TRBV3-1 and TRBJ1-2; unclear D gene. This CDR3 contains 14 residues. From germline, CDR1 is LGHDT and CDR2 YNNKEL (reference sequence). Trimming took off 1 base at V and 8 bases at J, with 14 bases between the two ends. CDR3: CASSQGRWAGGYTF. CDR3 sequence (DNA): TGTGCCAGCAGCCAAGGCCGGTGGGCTGGGGGCTACACCTTC.